This passage covers 8 T cell receptor beta chains from one sample sequenced in a study of control samples from healthy donors and cancer patients (dated by TCRdb to 2018 to 2020). Libraries were built with the immunoSEQ multiplex PCR assay. In its TCRdb copy, this immuneACCESS table keeps in-frame sequences only and misses some clones. Where compared with another copy, unresolved V genes explain less than half of these, and the others have no known cause. For this sample the table gives about 160,000 clones, of which approximately 96% were detected only once. Over 0.9% of the sample lies in the top ten. Sequencing input: blood. These receptors originate from a woman in her 30s in good health.

The V call is TRBV5-1, the J call TRBJ2-5; D may be TRBD2 (6 bases). V lost 2 bases and J 4 bases, leaving 12 bases between the germline ends. Germline V gene lookup returns CDR1 SGHRS and CDR2 YFSETQ. This CDR3 is built from 14 residues. Written as DNA, the CDR3 is TGCGCCAGCAGCTTCCAGGAGGGCGTAGAGACCCAGTACTTC. Protein: CASSFQEGVETQYF. Using reference TRBV5-1 and TRBJ2-5 for the parts outside the CDR3, the full variable domain is KAGVTQTPRYLIKTRGQQVTLSCSPISGHRSVSWYQQTPGQGLQFLFEYFSETQRNKGNFPGRFSGRQFSNSRSEMNVSTLELGDSALYLCASSFQEGVETQYFGPGTRLLVL.

This clone was recorded a few times. CDR3 loop: CSVWGQGSEQYF. In DNA, the CDR3 is TGCAGCGTGTGGGGACAGGGGAGTGAGCAGTACTTC. V gene TRBV29-1 combines with J gene TRBJ2-7; TRBD1 aligns across 10 bases. Germline trimming cut 6 bases from V and 7 bases from J; bases unmatched to any gene: 6. Germline values: CDR1 SQVTM, CDR2 ANQGSEA. This CDR3 spans 12 amino acids.

The J gene is TRBJ2-1, the V gene TRBV10-3; 9 bases are shared with TRBD2. The germline gives CDR1 ENHRY, CDR2 SYGVKD. V lost 11 bases and J lost 5; bases outside the gene matches: 13. The CDR3 extends over 15 amino acids. CDR3 DNA: TGTGCCGCGCGGCGGGAGGGCTTCTCAAACAATGAGCAGTTCTTC. Amino acid sequence: CAARREGFSNNEQFF.

The CDR3 region is CASRTRSDQPQHF. For the CDR3, the DNA is TGTGCCAGCAGGACCAGATCGGACCAGCCCCAGCATTTT. The chain links TRBV12-3 or TRBV12-4 to TRBJ1-5; D ambiguous. The CDR3 extends over 13 amino acids. Trimming stripped 6 bases from V and 7 bases from J, with 13 bases between.

This clone was seen just once. The chain carries TRBV5-1 and TRBJ2-5, with D perhaps being TRBD1 or TRBD2 (5 bases each). Trimming took off 4 bases at V and 2 bases at J, with 15 bases between the two ends. CDR3 length equals 15 residues. The germline CDR1 and CDR2 sequences are SGHRS and YFSETQ. CDR3 bases: TGCGCCAGCAGCAGTACGGGACGGTTACAAGAGACCCAGTACTTC. Translated: CASSSTGRLQETQYF.

The chain couples TRBV2 to TRBJ2-5; D uncertain. The CDR3 has 14 residues. V was trimmed by 8 bases and J by 1 base, leaving 14 bases between them. CDR1 is SNHLY and CDR2 is FYNNEI in the germline V gene. CDR3 loop: CASRPGRPQETQYF. The CDR3 region has the DNA TGTGCCAGCCGGCCGGGCCGACCCCAAGAGACCCAGTACTTC.

The rearrangement uses TRBV6-5 and TRBJ2-2, with no clear D. V was cut by 0 bases and J by 1 base, with 3 bases left in between. CDR3 size: 14 residues. Germline V gene sequence: CDR1 MNHEY, CDR2 SVGAGI. The CDR3 bases are TGTGCCAGCAGTTACTCGAAGAACACCGGGGAGCTGTTTTTT. Translated: CASSYSKNTGELFF.

V gene TRBV5-1 combines with J gene TRBJ2-1, with a possible D match to TRBD2 (5 bases). V was pared by 2 bases and J by 0 bases, with 9 bases between. The CDR3 runs 15 residues. Germline lookup yields CDR1 SGHRS and CDR2 YFSETQ. In nucleotides, the CDR3 is TGCGCCAGCAGCTTTACGGGGAGCTCCTACAATGAGCAGTTCTTC. This encodes CASSFTGSSYNEQFF.